This T cell receptor (beta chain) was sequenced during a study of OX40 agonist ivuxolimab in advanced cancers. Measured with immunoSEQ multiplex PCR; TCRdb has only the in-frame clones, and not every one. The repertoire holds about 53,000 clones, with 60% to 80% as singletons. Worth noting for this clone: Its specificity is not known.

The V and J ends lost 2 bases and 5 bases respectively, with 13 bases between them. CDR1 and CDR2 from the germline V gene are SGHTA and FQGNSA. The CDR3 covers 14 residues. Overall study results and limits: There was clonal expansion of CD4+ and CD8+ blood T cells by week 6 at 0.1 to 3.0 mg/kg. Expanded clones belonging to CD8+ T cells outnumbered, on average, those of CD4+. Among the lowest levels of clonal expansion were found in partial responders at 0.1-3.0 mg/kg.

The J gene is TRBJ2-7, the V gene TRBV7-2; tentative D call: TRBD2 (5 bases). This TCR was sampled from an adult with an advanced solid tumor such as melanoma, head and neck, liver or kidney cancer. The sample was CD4+ or CD8+ T cells sorted from blood, taken in a trial of the OX40 agonist ivuxolimab. CDR3 DNA sequence: TGTGCCAGCAGCTTATCGGGATCCATAGACGAGCAGTACTTC. Its translation: CASSLSGSIDEQYF.